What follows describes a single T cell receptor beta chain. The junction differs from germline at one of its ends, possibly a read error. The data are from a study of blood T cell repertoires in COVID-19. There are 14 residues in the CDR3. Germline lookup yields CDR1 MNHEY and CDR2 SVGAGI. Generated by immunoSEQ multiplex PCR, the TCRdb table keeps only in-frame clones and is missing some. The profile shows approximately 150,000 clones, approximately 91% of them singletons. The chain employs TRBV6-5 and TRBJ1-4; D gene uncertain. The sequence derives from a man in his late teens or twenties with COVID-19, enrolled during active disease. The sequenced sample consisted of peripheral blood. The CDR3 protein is CASSVRGNNEKLLF. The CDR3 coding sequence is TGTGCCAGCAGCGTCCGGGGTAATAATGAAAAACTGCTTTTT.